These 29 T cell receptor beta chains were all obtained from the same sample, sequenced in a study of spatial heterogeneity in lung cancer. Each CDR3 protein gets one entry after TCRdb re-called the 5' RACE reads with MiXCR. Here the sample spans 40,000 to 45,000 distinct CDR3 sequences, 6% to 7.5% being singletons. Time point here: sample taken at primary tumor resection. Whole RNA, which was extracted from tumor, nontumor lung tissue or frozen PBMC, was sequenced without any cell sorting. The sequencing here drew on PBMCs, taken at surgery. These receptors all come from a female donor with early-stage non-small cell lung cancer.

The sample holds many counts of this clonotype. The rearrangement links TRBV7-2 to TRBJ1-4, with 8 bases fitting TRBD1. Germline V gene sequence: CDR1 SGHTA, CDR2 FQGNSA. With 1 base clipped from V and 5 bases from J, the junction kept 0 bases outside the gene matches. The CDR3 runs 14 residues. The CDR3 sequence: CASSLGTGNEKLFF. The CDR3 bases are TGTGCCAGCAGCTTAGGGACAGGGAATGAAAAACTGTTTTTT.

This clonotype was counted many times. The chain carries TRBV7-2 and TRBJ2-7; TRBD2 agrees at 13 bases. After removal of 5 bases from V and 0 bases from J, the junction contained 10 bases not matched to a gene. The CDR3 is made up of 18 amino acids. Germline V lookup: CDR1 SGHTA, CDR2 FQGNSA. The CDR3: CASSPRRLAGGSSYEQYF. CDR3 sequence (DNA): TGTGCCAGCAGCCCCAGGAGACTAGCGGGGGGTAGCTCCTACGAGCAGTACTTC.

Ten or more counts support this clonotype. This chain connects TRBV4-2 to TRBJ2-5; 10 bases are shared with TRBD1. CDR3 length: 16 residues. Looked up from germline, CDR1 is LGHNA and CDR2 is YNFKEQ. After removal of 3 bases from V and 5 bases from J, the junction contained 9 bases not matched to a gene. The CDR3 coding sequence is TGTGCCAGCAGCCAGCCGGGACAGGGGCGGAGGGAGACCCAGTACTTC. It yields the protein CASSQPGQGRRETQYF.

This rearrangement joins TRBV19 to TRBJ2-2; 10 positions agree with TRBD1. Germline V gene lookup returns CDR1 LNHDA and CDR2 SQIVND (reference sequence). CDR3 length equals 16 residues. V gave up 5 bases and J gave up 6 bases; unmatched junction bases: 9. The CDR3 DNA is TGTGCCAGTAGTGCTAAGGGACAGGGGTCTCCCGGGGAGCTGTTTTTT. It yields the protein CASSAKGQGSPGELFF.

This clonotype was picked up a small number of times. The chain carries TRBV4-3 and TRBJ2-3; no reliable D call. Germline V CDR1 and CDR2: LGHNA, YSLEER. The CDR3 has 14 residues. The V end lost 0 bases, the J end lost 9 bases, and 13 bases lay between the germline ends. The CDR3: CASSQDAATLTQYF. The CDR3 DNA sequence: TGCGCCAGCAGCCAAGACGCCGCTACTTTGACGCAGTATTTT.

This clonotype has more than one count but fewer than ten. The chain combines TRBV6-6 with TRBJ2-5; 11 bases are a match to TRBD2. The CDR3 runs 16 residues. Per the germline V gene, CDR1 is MNHNY and CDR2 is SVGAGI (reference sequence). V was pared by 4 bases and J by 1 base, with 5 bases of the junction left unmatched. DNA of the CDR3: TGTGCCAGCAGTTCCCGGACTAGCGGGCCCCAAGAGACCCAGTACTTC. As protein: CASSSRTSGPQETQYF.

The chain carries TRBV12-3 or TRBV12-4 and TRBJ1-2; no definite D call. The V gene lost 9 bases and the J gene lost 4 bases, with 15 bases spanning the gap. This CDR3 spans 13 amino acids. In DNA, the CDR3 is TGTGCCAGTAACGGGGAACTATTCTATGGCTACACCTTC. Protein: CASNGELFYGYTF.

A remark on this clonotype: A read error may explain this, as a much larger clone is one base away. V and J are TRBV5-1 and TRBJ2-5; D is ambiguous. Trimming stripped 2 bases from V and 4 bases from J, with 6 bases between. Per germline, CDR1 SGHRS and CDR2 YFSETQ. This CDR3 spans 12 amino acids. The CDR3 sequence: CASSFDRETQYF. The CDR3 DNA sequence: TGCGCCAGCAGCTTTGACCGAGAGACCCAGTACTTC.

This clonotype appeared many times. The J gene is TRBJ2-1, the V gene TRBV5-1; TRBD2 aligns across 8 bases. Germline CDR1 reads SGHRS; CDR2 reads YFSETQ. V shed 4 bases and J 7 bases; nucleotides not matched to a gene: 13. The CDR3 has 16 residues. As DNA, the CDR3 is TGCGCCAGCAGCAGGGGTAGCGGGATACCGGGGAATGAGCAGTTCTTC. Protein sequence: CASSRGSGIPGNEQFF.

The sample holds many counts of this clonotype. V gene TRBV29-1 combines with J gene TRBJ1-1, with D unresolved. V dropped 7 bases and J dropped 4 bases, with 16 bases sitting between them. This CDR3 region has 13 residues. Looked up from germline, CDR1 is SQVTM and CDR2 is ANQGSEA. The CDR3 DNA is TGCAGCGGGGTGGTAGCGGTCGGCACTGAAGCTTTCTTT. Translating gives CSGVVAVGTEAFF.

This clonotype was picked up many times. V gene TRBV10-3 combines with J gene TRBJ2-5; D perhaps matches TRBD2 (7 bases). V was pared by 3 bases and J by 1 base, with 15 bases between. CDR3 length equals 16 residues. CDR1 and CDR2 (germline): ENHRY, SYGVKD. CDR3 residues: CAISEGAGAVQETQYF. The DNA of the CDR3 is TGTGCCATCAGTGAAGGGGCGGGGGCCGTCCAAGAGACCCAGTACTTC.

The V and J genes are TRBV5-1 and TRBJ2-1; 9 positions agree with TRBD1. Germline V gene data show CDR1 as SGHRS and CDR2 as YFSETQ. The CDR3 is 15 amino acids. V was pared by 4 bases and J by 8 bases, with 10 bases of the junction left unmatched. CDR3 amino acids: CASSPIGQGWDEQFF. As DNA, the CDR3 is TGCGCCAGCAGCCCTATAGGACAGGGGTGGGATGAGCAGTTCTTC.

This clonotype was observed at least ten times. The gene calls are TRBV9 and TRBJ2-7; D ambiguous. V lost 1 base and J lost 3, with 11 bases in between. This CDR3 is 14 amino acids long. The germline gives CDR1 SGDLS, CDR2 YYNGEE. CDR3 sequence reads: CASSVNLGNYEQYF. The CDR3 DNA sequence: TGTGCCAGCAGCGTAAATCTGGGTAACTACGAGCAGTACTTC.

This clonotype has ten or more counts. This chain links TRBV12-3 or TRBV12-4 with TRBJ2-2; D is uncertain. With 11 bases removed from V and 0 bases from J, the gap between germline ends came to 16 bases. The CDR3 runs to 15 residues. CDR3 in DNA: TGTGCCCGATACGAGCTGGCACCGAACACCGGGGAGCTGTTTTTT. Translation: CARYELAPNTGELFF.

There are a few counts of this clonotype. The rearrangement links TRBV18 to TRBJ2-1; 8 bases align to TRBD2. From germline, CDR1 is KGHSH and CDR2 LQKENI. V lost 1 base to trimming and J lost 10 bases; unmatched junction nucleotides: 12. The CDR3 consists of 16 residues. In DNA, the CDR3 is TGTGCCAGCTCACCACGAAGCGGGACTAGAAATGTCGAGCAGTTCTTC. Its protein is CASSPRSGTRNVEQFF.

This rearrangement joins TRBV6-1 to TRBJ1-2; 10 nucleotides agree with TRBD1. The CDR3 is made up of 15 amino acids. V trimming: 6 bases; J trimming: 2 bases; junction bases outside the gene matches: 6. Germline V lookup: CDR1 MNHNS, CDR2 SASEGT. As DNA, the CDR3 is TGTGCCAGCAGCCGGGAGACAGGGGGCAACTATGGCTACACCTTC. Protein product: CASSRETGGNYGYTF.

This clonotype appeared many times. The CDR3: CASQRNNEQFF. CDR3 in DNA: TGTGCCAGCCAGCGGAACAATGAGCAGTTCTTC. The chain links TRBV7-2 to TRBJ2-1, with D maybe TRBD2 (5 bases). CDR1 and CDR2 from the germline V gene are SGHTA and FQGNSA. The CDR3 totals 11 residues. With 8 bases removed from V and 5 bases from J, the gap between germline ends came to 7 bases.

This clonotype was picked up a small number of times. The rearrangement links TRBV4-3 to TRBJ1-2; D perhaps matches TRBD1 (5 bases). CDR3 length: 16 amino acids. CDR1 and CDR2 from the germline V gene are LGHNA and YSLEER. V was pared by 0 bases and J by 3 bases, with 14 bases between. CDR3 amino acids: CASSQERGGLDYGYTF. The CDR3 DNA follows: TGCGCCAGCAGCCAAGAACGGGGCGGCCTTGACTATGGCTACACCTTC.

In this sample, this clonotype turned up many times. The V call is TRBV6-2 or TRBV6-3, the J call TRBJ2-5; D uncertain. Deletions cut 2 bases from V and 3 bases from J, with 7 bases between. Per germline, CDR1 MNHEY and CDR2 SVGEGT. The CDR3 runs to 13 residues. For the CDR3, the DNA is TGTGCCAGCAGTTACCTCCCCAAAGAGACCCAGTACTTC. This gives the protein CASSYLPKETQYF.

This clonotype was seen a few times. This chain connects TRBV29-1 to TRBJ1-3; D uncertain. CDR3 length: 13 amino acids. Germline V gives CDR1 SQVTM, CDR2 ANQGSEA. The V gene lost 4 bases and the J gene lost 3 bases, with 10 bases spanning the gap. CDR3 DNA sequence: TGCAGCGTTGCTTGGGGATATGGAAACACCATATATTTT. As protein: CSVAWGYGNTIYF.

This clonotype occurred many times. J is TRBJ1-1 and V is TRBV20-1; D gene ambiguous. The CDR3 is 14 residues long. Trimming cost V 6 bases and J 3 bases, with 17 bases left between them. Looked up from germline, CDR1 is DFQATT and CDR2 is SNEGSKA (reference sequence). In nucleotides, the CDR3 is TGCAGTGCCCCCCCCAAGGGCTGGGACACTGAAGCTTTCTTT. As protein: CSAPPKGWDTEAFF.

A few counts support this clonotype. This chain joins TRBV5-1 and TRBJ2-1, with 8 bases lining up with TRBD1. The germline V gene has CDR1 SGHRS and CDR2 YFSETQ. J lost 3 bases, V lost 2 bases, and 4 bases had no gene match. The CDR3 has 15 amino acids. The CDR3 is CASSFQGAHYNEQFF. CDR3 DNA: TGCGCCAGCAGCTTTCAGGGGGCGCACTACAATGAGCAGTTCTTC.

This clonotype showed up just a few times. The chain combines TRBV29-1 with TRBJ2-1; maybe TRBD2 (5 bases). Germline V gives CDR1 SQVTM, CDR2 ANQGSEA. The CDR3 is 13 amino acids. Trimming took 6 bases from V and 7 from J, leaving 16 bases between them. The CDR3 region is CSVDHRERNEQFF. The CDR3 DNA reads TGCAGCGTAGACCATAGGGAGAGGAATGAGCAGTTCTTC.

The J gene is TRBJ1-5, the V gene TRBV19, with D possibly TRBD1 on 5 matching bases. Between the trimmed V and J ends, which lost 5 bases and 0 bases, there was a span of 26 bases. CDR1 and CDR2 (germline): LNHDA, SQIVND (reference sequence). The CDR3 spans 20 residues. The CDR3 is CASSSLTPSPGTYSNQPQHF. In DNA form, the CDR3 reads TGTGCCAGTAGTTCCTTGACCCCAAGTCCTGGGACTTATAGCAATCAGCCCCAGCATTTT.

This clonotype was seen only a few times. This chain connects TRBV12-3 or TRBV12-4 to TRBJ2-3; D ambiguous. The CDR3 consists of 11 residues. V lost 2 bases to trimming and J lost 6 bases, with 3 bases between them. The CDR3 nucleotides read TGTGCCAGCAGTTTAATGGATACGCAGTATTTT. Its protein product is CASSLMDTQYF.

This clonotype has ten or more counts. The chain employs TRBV6-5 and TRBJ1-2; D not resolved. The ends were cut back, 4 bases at V and 4 bases at J, with 13 bases in the middle. Germline CDR1 MNHEY, CDR2 SVGAGI. The CDR3 covers 14 residues. This CDR3 reads CASSSAQLVYGYTF. The DNA of the CDR3 is TGTGCCAGCAGTTCTGCACAATTGGTCTATGGCTACACCTTC.

This clonotype occurred a few times. The chain recombines TRBV6-1 with TRBJ2-7; 9 bases fit TRBD1. This CDR3 is 13 amino acids long. J lost 2 bases, V lost 6 bases, and 2 bases had no gene match. Per germline, CDR1 MNHNS and CDR2 SASEGT. CDR3 nucleotide sequence: TGTGCCAGCAGGAGACAGGGGGCCTACGAGCAGTACTTC. Amino acid sequence: CASRRQGAYEQYF.

This clonotype was seen many times. The chain has TRBV28 and TRBJ1-1; D possibly corresponds to TRBD1 (5 bases). CDR1 MDHEN and CDR2 SYDVKM come from the germline V gene. CDR3 length: 15 residues. Deletions cut 3 bases from V and 3 bases from J, with 14 bases between. CDR3 sequence (DNA): TGTGCCAGCAGTTTCGCGGGGGACGGTTACACTGAAGCTTTCTTT. Residues: CASSFAGDGYTEAFF.

In this sample, this clonotype turned up many times. The chain employs TRBV20-1 and TRBJ2-2, with TRBD2 as a possible D gene (7 bases). V was pared by 6 bases and J by 7 bases, with 18 bases between. The CDR3 runs to 14 residues. Germline V lookup: CDR1 DFQATT, CDR2 SNEGSKA (reference sequence). This CDR3 reads CSARYPGGIGELFF. CDR3 nucleotide sequence: TGCAGTGCCAGATACCCGGGGGGCATCGGGGAGCTGTTTTTT.